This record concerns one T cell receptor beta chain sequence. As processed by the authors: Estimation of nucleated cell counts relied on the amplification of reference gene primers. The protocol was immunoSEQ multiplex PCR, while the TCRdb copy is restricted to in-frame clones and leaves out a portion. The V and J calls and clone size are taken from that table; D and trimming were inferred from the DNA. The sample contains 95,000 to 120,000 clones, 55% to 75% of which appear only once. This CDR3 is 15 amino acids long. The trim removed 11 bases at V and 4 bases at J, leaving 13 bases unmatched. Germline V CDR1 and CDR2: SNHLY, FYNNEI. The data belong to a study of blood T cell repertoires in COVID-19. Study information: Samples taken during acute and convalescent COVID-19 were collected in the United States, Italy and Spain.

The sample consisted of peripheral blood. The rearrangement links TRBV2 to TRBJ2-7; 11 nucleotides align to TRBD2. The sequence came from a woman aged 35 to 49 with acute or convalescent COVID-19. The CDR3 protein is CASQRETSGVYEQYF. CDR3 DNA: TGTGCCTCCCAACGGGAGACTAGCGGGGTATACGAGCAGTACTTC. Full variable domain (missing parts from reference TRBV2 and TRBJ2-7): EPEVTQTPSHQVTQMGQEVILRCVPISNHLYFYWYRQILGQKVEFLVSFYNNEISEKSEIFDDQFSVERPDGSNFTLKIRSTKLEDSAMYFCASQRETSGVYEQYFGPGTRLTVT.